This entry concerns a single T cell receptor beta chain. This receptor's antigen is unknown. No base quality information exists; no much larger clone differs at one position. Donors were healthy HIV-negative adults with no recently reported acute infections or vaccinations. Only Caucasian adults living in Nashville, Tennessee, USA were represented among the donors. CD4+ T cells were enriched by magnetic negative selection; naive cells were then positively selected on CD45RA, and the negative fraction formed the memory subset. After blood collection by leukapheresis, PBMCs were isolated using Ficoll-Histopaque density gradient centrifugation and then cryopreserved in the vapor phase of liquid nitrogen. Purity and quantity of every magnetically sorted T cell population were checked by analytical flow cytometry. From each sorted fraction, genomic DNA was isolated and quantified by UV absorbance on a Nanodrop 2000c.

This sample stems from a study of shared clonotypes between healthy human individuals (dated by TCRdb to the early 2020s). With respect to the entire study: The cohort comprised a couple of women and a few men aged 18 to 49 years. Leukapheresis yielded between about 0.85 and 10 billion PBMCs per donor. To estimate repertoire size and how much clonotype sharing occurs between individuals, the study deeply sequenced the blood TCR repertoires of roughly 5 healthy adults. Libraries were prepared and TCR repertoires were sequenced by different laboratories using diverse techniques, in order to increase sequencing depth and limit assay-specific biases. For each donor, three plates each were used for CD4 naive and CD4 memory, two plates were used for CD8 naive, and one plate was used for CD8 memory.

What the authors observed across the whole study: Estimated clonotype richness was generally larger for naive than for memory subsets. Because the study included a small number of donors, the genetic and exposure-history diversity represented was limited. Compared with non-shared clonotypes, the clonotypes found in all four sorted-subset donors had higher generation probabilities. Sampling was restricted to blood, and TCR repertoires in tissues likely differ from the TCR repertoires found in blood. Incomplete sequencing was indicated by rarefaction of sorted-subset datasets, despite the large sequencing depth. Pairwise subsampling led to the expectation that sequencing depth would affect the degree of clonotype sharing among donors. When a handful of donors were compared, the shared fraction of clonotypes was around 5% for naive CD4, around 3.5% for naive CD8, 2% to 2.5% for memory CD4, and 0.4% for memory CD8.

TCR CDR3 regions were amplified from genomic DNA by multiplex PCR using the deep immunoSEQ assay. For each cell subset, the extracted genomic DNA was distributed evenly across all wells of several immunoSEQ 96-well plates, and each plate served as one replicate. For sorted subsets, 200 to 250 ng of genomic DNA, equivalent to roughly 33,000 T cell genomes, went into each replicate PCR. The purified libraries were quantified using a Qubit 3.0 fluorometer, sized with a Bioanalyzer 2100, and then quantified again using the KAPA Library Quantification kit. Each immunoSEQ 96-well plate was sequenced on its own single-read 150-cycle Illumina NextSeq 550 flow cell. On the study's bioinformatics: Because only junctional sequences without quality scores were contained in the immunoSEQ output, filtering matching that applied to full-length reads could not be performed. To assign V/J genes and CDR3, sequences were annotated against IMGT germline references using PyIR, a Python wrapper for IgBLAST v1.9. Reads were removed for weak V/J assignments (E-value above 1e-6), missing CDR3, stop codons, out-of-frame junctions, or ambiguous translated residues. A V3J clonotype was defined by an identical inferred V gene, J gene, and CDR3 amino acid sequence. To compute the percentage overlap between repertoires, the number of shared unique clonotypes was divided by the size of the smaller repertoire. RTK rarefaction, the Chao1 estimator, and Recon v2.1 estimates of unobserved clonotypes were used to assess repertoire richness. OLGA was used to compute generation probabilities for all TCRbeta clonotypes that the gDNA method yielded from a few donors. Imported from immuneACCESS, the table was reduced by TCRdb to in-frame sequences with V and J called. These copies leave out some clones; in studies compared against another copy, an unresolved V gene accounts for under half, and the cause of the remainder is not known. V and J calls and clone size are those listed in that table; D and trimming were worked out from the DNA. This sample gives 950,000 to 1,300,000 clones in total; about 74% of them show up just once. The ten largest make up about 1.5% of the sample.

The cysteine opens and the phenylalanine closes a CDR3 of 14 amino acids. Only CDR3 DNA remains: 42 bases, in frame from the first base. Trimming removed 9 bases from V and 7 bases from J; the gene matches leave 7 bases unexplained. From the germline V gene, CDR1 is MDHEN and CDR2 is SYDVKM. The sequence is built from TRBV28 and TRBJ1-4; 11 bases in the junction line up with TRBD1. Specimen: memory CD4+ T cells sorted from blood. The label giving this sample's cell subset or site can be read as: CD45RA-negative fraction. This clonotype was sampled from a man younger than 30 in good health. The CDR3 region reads CASRTGGYGEKLFF. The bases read TGTGCCAGTAGGACAGGGGGCTACGGTGAAAAACTGTTTTTT.